The 12 T cell receptor beta chains in this list originate from one sample, sequenced in a study of technical replicates of blood from several donors. The data were produced by immunoSEQ multiplex PCR, yet TCRdb's version contains in-frame clones alone and is incomplete. Among around 81,000 clones listed, over 75% were seen once. Sequencing used PBMCs. These receptors all stem from a human donor in good health. Some clones in this sample may be carry-over from other donors' samples.

The gene calls are TRBV7-3 and TRBJ2-2, with 8 bases aligning to TRBD2. Germline V gene sequence: CDR1 SGHTA, CDR2 FQGTGA. This CDR3 has 15 amino acids. Losses at the gene ends were 5 bases for V and 8 bases for J; bases not matched to a gene: 10. The CDR3 DNA is TGTGCCAGCAGCCCCCTGACAGGCGGGAGGGGGGAGCTGTTTTTT. Translation: CASSPLTGGRGELFF.

This clone was seen a handful of times. The V gene is TRBV27, the J gene TRBJ1-6; D unclear. Trimming stripped 3 bases from V and 8 bases from J, with 8 bases between. This CDR3 contains 13 residues. The V gene's germline CDR1 is MNHEY and CDR2 SMNVEV (reference sequence). CDR3 amino acids: CASSFARDSPLHF. The CDR3 DNA follows: TGTGCCAGCAGTTTCGCAAGAGATTCACCCCTCCACTTT.

The J gene is TRBJ1-1, the V gene TRBV30; perhaps TRBD1 as D (6 bases). The CDR3 is made up of 12 amino acids. Germline CDR1 reads GTSNPN; CDR2 reads SVGIG (reference sequence). Trimming left V 2 bases short and J 10 bases short, with 14 bases between. The CDR3 DNA follows: TGTGCCTGGAGTTCCAACAGGGTTCTAGCTTTCTTT. Residues: CAWSSNRVLAFF.

The rearrangement joins TRBV6-1 to TRBJ2-5; 10 positions agree with TRBD2. CDR3 length equals 14 residues. The germline V gene encodes CDR1 MNHNS and CDR2 SASEGT. Germline trimming cut 6 bases from V and 5 bases from J; bases unmatched to any gene: 6. For the CDR3, the DNA is TGTGCCAGCAGCGAAAGCGGGGGGGGTGAGACCCAGTACTTC. Amino acid sequence: CASSESGGGETQYF.

The chain uses TRBV12-5 and TRBJ2-2; 9 bases line up with TRBD2. After removal of 1 base from V and 2 bases from J, the junction contained 8 bases not matched to a gene. Germline lookup yields CDR1 LGHNT and CDR2 FRNRAP. This CDR3 has 18 residues. The CDR3 protein is CASGLASGEALNTGELFF. CDR3 sequence (DNA): TGTGCTAGTGGTTTGGCTAGCGGGGAGGCCTTAAACACCGGGGAGCTGTTTTTT.

This rearrangement joins TRBV2 to TRBJ1-2; 8 bases agree with TRBD1. The CDR3 totals 14 residues. V shed 6 bases and J 4 bases; nucleotides not matched to a gene: 7. The germline V gene has CDR1 SNHLY and CDR2 FYNNEI. The CDR3: CASRAGTGTYGYTF. The CDR3 nucleotides read TGTGCCAGCAGAGCCGGGACAGGAACCTATGGCTACACCTTC.

This clone was seen a handful of times. The rearrangement uses TRBV27 and TRBJ2-7; the match to TRBD2 covers 13 bases. Germline V gene data show CDR1 as MNHEY and CDR2 as SMNVEV (reference sequence). This CDR3 has 14 amino acids. V was clipped by 4 bases and J by 6 bases; unmatched bases: 3. The CDR3 loop is CASSSWTSGSEQYF. The CDR3 coding sequence is TGTGCCAGCAGTTCCTGGACTAGCGGGAGCGAGCAGTACTTC.

The chain employs TRBV6-1 and TRBJ1-5; 9 bases map to TRBD1. This CDR3 contains 15 residues. The V gene end was trimmed by 6 bases and the J gene end by 5 bases; junction bases not matched to a gene: 8. Germline V gene lookup returns CDR1 MNHNS and CDR2 SASEGT. CDR3 DNA: TGTGCCAGCAGGATCCGGGACAGGGCTGATCAGCCCCAGCATTTT. It codes for CASRIRDRADQPQHF.

This clone showed up just a few times. This chain links TRBV28 with TRBJ2-5, with D unclear. The CDR3 runs 12 residues. Germline V lookup: CDR1 MDHEN, CDR2 SYDVKM. V was trimmed by 5 bases and J by 5 bases, leaving 9 bases between them. CDR3 loop: CASSTPVETQYF. Here the CDR3 DNA reads TGTGCCAGCAGTACCCCGGTGGAGACCCAGTACTTC.

This clone was recorded a few times. J is TRBJ2-1 and V is TRBV7-2, with TRBD1 matching over 8 bases. The CDR3 is 18 residues long. The V gene end was trimmed by 4 bases and the J gene end by 8 bases; junction bases not matched to a gene: 19. Germline values: CDR1 SGHTA, CDR2 FQGNSA. The CDR3 nucleotides are TGTGCCAGCAGCTCCCCCATTGGGAGACAGGGGTTGAGAGATGAGCAGTTCTTC. This encodes CASSSPIGRQGLRDEQFF. The full variable domain, rest sourced from reference TRBV7-2 and TRBJ2-1, is GAGVSQSPSNKVTEKGKDVELRCDPISGHTALYWYRQSLGQGLEFLIYFQGNSAPDKSGLPSDRFSAERTGGSVSTLTIQRTQQEDSAVYLCASSSPIGRQGLRDEQFFGPGTRLTVL.

This clone appeared a few times. This chain uses TRBV7-3 with TRBJ1-1; D possibly corresponds to TRBD1 (5 bases). Trimming took off 5 bases at V and 1 base at J, with 8 bases between the two ends. This CDR3 has 13 amino acids. Per the germline V gene, CDR1 is SGHTA and CDR2 is FQGTGA. CDR3: CASSHTGNTEAFF. CDR3 coding DNA: TGTGCCAGCAGCCACACAGGGAACACTGAAGCTTTCTTT.

The chain employs TRBV21-1 and TRBJ1-5; the table's D gene call, TRBD1, was not cross checked with the DNA. TRBV21-1 is a listed pseudogene. The CDR3 totals 14 residues. The DNA for the CDR3 is TGTGCCAGCAGCAAGGACAGGGGTGATCAGCCCCAGCATTTT. Translating it yields CASSKDRGDQPQHF.